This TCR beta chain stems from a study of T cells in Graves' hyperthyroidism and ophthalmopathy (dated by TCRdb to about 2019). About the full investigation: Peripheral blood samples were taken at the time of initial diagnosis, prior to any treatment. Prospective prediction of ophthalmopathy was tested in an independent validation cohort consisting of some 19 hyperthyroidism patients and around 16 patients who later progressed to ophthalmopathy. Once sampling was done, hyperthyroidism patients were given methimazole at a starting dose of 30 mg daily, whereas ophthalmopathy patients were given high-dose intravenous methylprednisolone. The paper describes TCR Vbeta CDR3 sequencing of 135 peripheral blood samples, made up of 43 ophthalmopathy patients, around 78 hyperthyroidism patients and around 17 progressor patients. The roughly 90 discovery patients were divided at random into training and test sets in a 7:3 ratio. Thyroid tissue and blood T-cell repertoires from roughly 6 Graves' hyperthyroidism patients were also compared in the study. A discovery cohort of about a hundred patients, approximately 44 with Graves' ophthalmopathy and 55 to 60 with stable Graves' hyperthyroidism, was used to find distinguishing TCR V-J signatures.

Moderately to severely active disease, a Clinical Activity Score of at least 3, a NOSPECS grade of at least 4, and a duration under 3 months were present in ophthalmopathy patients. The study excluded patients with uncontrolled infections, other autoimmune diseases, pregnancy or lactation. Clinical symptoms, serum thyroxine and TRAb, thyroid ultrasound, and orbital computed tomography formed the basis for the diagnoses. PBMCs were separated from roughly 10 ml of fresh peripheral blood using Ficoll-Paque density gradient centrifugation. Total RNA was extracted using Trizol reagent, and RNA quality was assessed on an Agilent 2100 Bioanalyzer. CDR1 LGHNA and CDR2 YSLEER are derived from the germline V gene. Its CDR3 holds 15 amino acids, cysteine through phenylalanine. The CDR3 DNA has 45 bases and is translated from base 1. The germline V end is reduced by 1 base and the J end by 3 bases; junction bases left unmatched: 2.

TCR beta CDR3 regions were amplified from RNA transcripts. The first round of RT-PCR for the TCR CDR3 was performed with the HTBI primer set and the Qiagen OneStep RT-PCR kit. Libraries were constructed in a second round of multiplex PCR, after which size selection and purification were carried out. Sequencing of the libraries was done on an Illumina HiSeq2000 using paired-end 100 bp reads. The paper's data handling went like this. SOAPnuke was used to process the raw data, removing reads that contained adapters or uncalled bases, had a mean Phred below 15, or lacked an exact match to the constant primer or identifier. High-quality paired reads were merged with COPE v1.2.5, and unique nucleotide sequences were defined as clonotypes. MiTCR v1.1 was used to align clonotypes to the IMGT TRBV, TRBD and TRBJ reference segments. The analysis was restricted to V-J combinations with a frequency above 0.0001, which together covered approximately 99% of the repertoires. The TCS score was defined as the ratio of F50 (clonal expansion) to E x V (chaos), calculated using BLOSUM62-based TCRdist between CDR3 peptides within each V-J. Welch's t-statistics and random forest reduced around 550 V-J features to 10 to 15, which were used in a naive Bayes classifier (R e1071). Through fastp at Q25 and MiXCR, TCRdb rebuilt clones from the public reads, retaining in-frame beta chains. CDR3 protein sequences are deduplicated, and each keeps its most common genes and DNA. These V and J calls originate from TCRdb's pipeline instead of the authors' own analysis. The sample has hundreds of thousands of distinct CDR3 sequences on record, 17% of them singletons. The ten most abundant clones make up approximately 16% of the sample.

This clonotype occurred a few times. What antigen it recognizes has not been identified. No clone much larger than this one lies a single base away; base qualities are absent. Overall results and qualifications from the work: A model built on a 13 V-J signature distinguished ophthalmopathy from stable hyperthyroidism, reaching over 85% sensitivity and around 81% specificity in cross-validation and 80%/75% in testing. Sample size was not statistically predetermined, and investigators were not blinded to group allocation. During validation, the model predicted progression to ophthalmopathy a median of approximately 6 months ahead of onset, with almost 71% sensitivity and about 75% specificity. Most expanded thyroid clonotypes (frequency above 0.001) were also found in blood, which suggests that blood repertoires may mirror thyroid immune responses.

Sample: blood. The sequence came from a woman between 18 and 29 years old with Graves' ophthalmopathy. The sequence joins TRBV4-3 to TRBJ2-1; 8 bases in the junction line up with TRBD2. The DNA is TGCGCCAGCAGCCAAGTTCTAGCGGGCTACAATGAGCAGTTCTTC. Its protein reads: CASSQVLAGYNEQFF.